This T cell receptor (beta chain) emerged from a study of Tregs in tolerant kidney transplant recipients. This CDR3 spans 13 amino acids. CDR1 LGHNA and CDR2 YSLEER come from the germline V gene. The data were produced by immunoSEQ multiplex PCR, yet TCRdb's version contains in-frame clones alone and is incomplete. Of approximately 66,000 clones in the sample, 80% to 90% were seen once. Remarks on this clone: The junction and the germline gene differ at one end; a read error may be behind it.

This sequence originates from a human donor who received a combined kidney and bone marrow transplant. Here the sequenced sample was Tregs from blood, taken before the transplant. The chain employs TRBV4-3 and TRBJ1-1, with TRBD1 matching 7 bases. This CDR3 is CASSQETQGIAFF. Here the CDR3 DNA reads TGCGCCAGCAGTCAAGAAACACAGGGGATTGCTTTCTTT.